Listed below are T cell receptor beta chains from one sample, sequenced in a study of blood T cell repertoires in COVID-19. Data came from immunoSEQ multiplex PCR; TCRdb stores just in-frame clones and leaves some out. Among approximately 500,000 clones, 85% to 90% were seen once, and the ten largest hold roughly 8%. Sample: peripheral blood. The origin of the receptors is a woman aged 45 to 65 with COVID-19, enrolled during active disease. Each CDR3 is given with its conserved first and last residue. D genes are given only for firm matches. Size tells how often a clone was seen (once, few, many) or the class of an expanded clone, and some rows leave it out.

j_call clone_size d_call v_call cdr3_aa cdr3_nt
TRBJ1-1 . . TRBV2 CASSLLRTEAFF TGTGCCAGCAGTTTGTTGCGAACTGAAGCTTTCTTT
TRBJ2-7 . TRBD2 TRBV3-1/TRBV3-2 CASSQGSGGASYEQYF TGTGCCAGCAGCCAGGGAAGCGGGGGCGCCTCCTACGAGCAGTACTTC
TRBJ1-1 . . TRBV7-2 CASSLSPGNTEAFF TGTGCCAGCAGCTTATCCCCAGGGAACACTGAAGCTTTCTTT
TRBJ1-3 . TRBD1 TRBV13 CASSGTGAGNTIYF TGTGCCAGCAGCGGGACAGGGGCTGGAAACACCATATATTTT
TRBJ1-2 . TRBD1 TRBV28 CASSPLQGKYSYGYTF TGTGCCAGCTCCCCCCTACAGGGGAAATATAGCTATGGCTACACCTTC
TRBJ2-7 . TRBD2 TRBV11-2 CASSPGTSGGNYEQYF TGTGCCAGCAGCCCCGGGACTAGCGGGGGGAATTACGAGCAGTACTTC
TRBJ2-1 . . TRBV19 CASSIQQGPYNEQFF TGTGCCAGTAGTATTCAACAGGGTCCCTACAATGAGCAGTTCTTC
TRBJ1-4 . TRBD1 TRBV10-3 CAISESGDRTLEKLFF TGTGCCATCAGTGAGTCGGGGGACAGGACGTTAGAAAAACTGTTTTTT
TRBJ1-5 . . TRBV19 CASSPDSLSNQPQHF TGTGCCAGTAGTCCGGACAGTCTGAGCAATCAGCCCCAGCATTTT
TRBJ2-3 . . TRBV11-3 CASSLDGSTTDTQYF TGTGCCAGCAGCTTAGATGGTAGTACCACAGATACGCAGTATTTT
TRBJ2-1 . TRBD2 TRBV20-1 CSASGDLAGPRGNEQFF TGCAGTGCTAGTGGGGATCTAGCGGGGCCTCGGGGGAATGAGCAGTTCTTC
TRBJ2-1 once TRBD1 TRBV19 CASSKRSRTGGNEQFF TGTGCCAGTAGTAAACGCTCCCGGACAGGGGGTAATGAGCAGTTCTTC
TRBJ1-5 . . TRBV19 CASSIQLHSNQPQHF TGTGCCAGTAGTATCCAGTTACATAGCAATCAGCCCCAGCATTTT
TRBJ2-7 . . TRBV20-1 CSASPRLSYEQYF TGCAGTGCTAGTCCCCGTCTCTCCTACGAGCAGTACTTC
TRBJ1-4 . . TRBV30 CAWSVRSRVNEKLFF TGTGCCTGGAGTGTACGAAGCAGGGTAAATGAAAAACTGTTTTTT
TRBJ1-3 once TRBD1 TRBV2 CASILRTGISGNTIYF TGTGCCAGCATCCTAAGGACAGGGATCTCTGGAAACACCATATATTTT
TRBJ2-7 . TRBD1 TRBV7-8 CASSHKTGVEYEQYF TGTGCCAGCAGCCACAAAACAGGGGTGGAGTACGAGCAGTACTTC
TRBJ1-4 . . TRBV18 CASSLRSTGGGEKLFF TGTGCCAGCTCACTCAGATCGACAGGCGGTGGTGAAAAACTGTTTTTT
TRBJ1-5 . TRBD1 TRBV11-2 CASSFDRGSQPQHF TGTGCCAGCAGCTTCGACAGGGGGAGCCAGCCCCAGCATTTT
TRBJ1-1 once . TRBV19 CASSAELYTEAFF TGTGCCAGTAGTGCGGAACTCTACACTGAAGCTTTCTTT
TRBJ2-2 . TRBD1 TRBV18 CASSLGQGHVGELFF TGTGCCAGCTCACTCGGACAGGGTCACGTCGGGGAGCTGTTTTTT
TRBJ2-7 once . TRBV27 CASSPWGGAEQYF TGTGCCAGCAGTCCTTGGGGTGGGGCAGAGCAGTACTTC
TRBJ2-3 . TRBD2 TRBV3-1/TRBV3-2 CASSPGLAVTDTQYF TGTGCCAGCAGCCCCGGACTAGCGGTCACAGATACGCAGTATTTT
TRBJ1-2 . . TRBV28 CASSLAGNYGYTF TGTGCCAGCAGTTTAGCGGGGAACTATGGCTACACCTTC
TRBJ1-6 few . TRBV5-6 CASSRLRDTHNSPLHF TGTGCCAGCAGCAGACTCCGGGACACCCATAATTCACCCCTCCACTTT
TRBJ1-4 . . TRBV6-6 CASSRDRSLGNEKLFF TGTGCCAGCAGTCGAGACAGGTCCTTGGGGAATGAAAAACTGTTTTTT
TRBJ2-5 . TRBD2 TRBV5-4 CASSLSSGGQETQYF TGTGCCAGCAGCTTAAGTAGCGGGGGGCAAGAGACCCAGTACTTC
TRBJ2-1 . TRBD1 TRBV7-8 CASSFYGQVGQDEQFF TGTGCCAGCAGCTTTTACGGACAGGTGGGGCAGGATGAGCAGTTCTTC
TRBJ2-3 . . TRBV5-1 CASSSEGAFTDTQYF TGCGCCAGCAGCTCAGAAGGGGCCTTCACAGATACGCAGTATTTT
TRBJ1-2 . . TRBV18 CASSPTRAGENYGYTF TGTGCCAGCTCACCGACGCGGGCAGGAGAGAACTATGGCTACACCTTC
TRBJ1-2 few . TRBV2 CASSPRDLALYGYTF TGTGCCAGCAGTCCCCGGGATCTGGCCCTTTACGGCTACACCTTC
TRBJ1-6 . . TRBV19 CASSIEDRRSPLHF TGTGCCAGTAGTATAGAAGACAGGAGGTCACCCCTCCACTTT
TRBJ1-1 once . TRBV19 CASSIGLYTEAFF TGTGCCAGTAGTATTGGGCTGTACACTGAAGCTTTCTTT
TRBJ1-5 . TRBD1 TRBV4-1 CASSQDRTGISNQPQHF TGCGCCAGCAGCCAAGATAGGACAGGGATTAGCAATCAGCCCCAGCATTTT
TRBJ1-1 . TRBD1 TRBV9 CASSALQGAGTEAFF TGTGCCAGCAGCGCACTACAGGGGGCAGGAACTGAAGCTTTCTTT
TRBJ1-3 . . TRBV28 CASSLFQDLDSSGNTIYF TGTGCCAGCAGTTTATTCCAAGACCTCGACAGCTCTGGAAACACCATATATTTT
TRBJ2-1 . TRBD2 TRBV7-9 CASSLAGGLAEYNEQFF TGTGCCAGCAGCTTAGCGGGGGGACTAGCGGAATACAATGAGCAGTTCTTC
TRBJ2-1 . TRBD2 TRBV7-3 CASSLWGGSSYNEQFF TGTGCCAGCAGCTTATGGGGGGGAAGCTCCTACAATGAGCAGTTCTTC
TRBJ1-5 . . TRBV27 CASRRTAHSNQPQHF TGTGCCAGCCGTCGGACAGCCCATAGCAATCAGCCCCAGCATTTT
TRBJ1-5 . TRBD1 TRBV30 CAWRTGGGNQPQHF TGTGCCTGGAGGACAGGGGGCGGCAATCAGCCCCAGCATTTT
TRBJ1-2 few . TRBV11-2 CASSFGGSNYGYTF TGTGCCAGCAGCTTCGGTGGTTCCAACTATGGCTACACCTTC
TRBJ1-1 . . TRBV3-1/TRBV3-2 CASSRALNTEAFF TGTGCCAGCAGCCGAGCGTTGAACACTGAAGCTTTCTTT
TRBJ1-2 once . TRBV6-5 CASSYGAGSSDTF TGTGCCAGCAGTTACGGTGCAGGGTCGTCGGACACCTTC
TRBJ1-1 . . TRBV5-1 CASSLAGQGPNTEAFF TGCGCCAGCAGCTTGGCGGGTCAGGGGCCTAACACTGAAGCTTTCTTT
TRBJ1-3 . TRBD1 TRBV19 CASTLAGQIGNTIYF TGTGCCAGTACTCTCGCGGGACAGATAGGAAACACCATATATTTT
TRBJ1-5 once . TRBV9 CASSKTGNQPQHF TGTGCCAGCAGCAAGACAGGTAATCAGCCCCAGCATTTT
TRBJ2-3 . . TRBV10-3 CAISDPSSSTDTQYF TGTGCCATCAGTGATCCTAGCTCAAGCACAGATACGCAGTATTTT
TRBJ2-6 . . TRBV19 CASTLFAGSGANVLTF TGTGCCAGTACCCTCTTCGCAGGTAGTGGGGCCAACGTCCTGACTTTC
TRBJ1-2 . . TRBV30 CAWSLKISGVGGYTF TGTGCCTGGAGCCTAAAGATTTCAGGGGTTGGTGGCTACACCTTC
TRBJ2-3 . TRBD2 TRBV29-1 CSVGSGGLWGDTQYF TGCAGCGTTGGTAGCGGGGGCCTATGGGGAGATACGCAGTATTTT
TRBJ1-3 . . TRBV4-1 CASSHLPTTDSSGNTIYF TGCGCCAGCAGCCACCTCCCTACGACAGACAGCTCTGGAAACACCATATATTTT
TRBJ1-1 few TRBD1 TRBV12-5 CASGSDRGYIEAFF TGTGCTAGTGGGAGCGACAGGGGGTACATTGAAGCTTTCTTT
TRBJ1-1 . TRBD1 TRBV2 CASRGQVNTEAFF TGTGCCAGCAGGGGACAGGTCAACACTGAAGCTTTCTTT
TRBJ2-1 . . TRBV3-1/TRBV3-2 CASSLNLNEQFF TGTGCCAGCAGCTTAAACCTAAATGAGCAGTTCTTC
TRBJ1-5 . TRBD1 TRBV6-5 CASSRGGTGNQPQHF TGTGCCAGCAGCCGAGGGGGGACAGGCAATCAGCCCCAGCATTTT